The sequence of this T cell receptor beta chain was determined in a study of Ad26.COV2.S vaccination and SARS-CoV-2 variants (dated by TCRdb to the early 2020s). About the study as a whole: Vaccine-arm donors came from COV1001, a multicentre, randomized, double-blind, placebo-controlled phase I-IIa trial of Ad26.COV2.S in healthy adults. Throughout the experiments and outcome assessment, investigators stayed blinded to trial group allocation. The TCR-sequenced set comprised around 32 samples: some 19 Ad26.COV2.S vaccine recipients, 5 placebo recipients and 8 SARS-CoV-2 convalescent individuals. The specificity and breadth of SARS-CoV-2-reactive T cell receptors after Ad26.COV2.S vaccination were assessed by TCRbeta repertoire sequencing. Trial participants were randomized into five groups of five, in which low-dose or high-dose Ad26.COV2.S was given once or twice, or placebo was given on both occasions. Ad26.COV2.S was given intramuscularly at 5x10^10 or 1x10^11 viral particles, as a single shot or as two shots 56 days apart.

Per the publication, the treatment or condition label means: about 20 received Ad26.COV2.S at low or high dose, single or two shots; roughly five received placebo; per-sample allocation not given. Repertoires of vaccine and placebo recipients were sequenced from samples taken on day 63 after the first injection. Between 29 July and 7 August 2020, Cohort 1b enrolled some 25 adults aged 18-55 years at one site in Boston, USA. Ad26.COV2.S consisted of a replication-incompetent adenovirus type 26 vector by which a prefusion-stabilized SARS-CoV-2 spike protein from the original Wuhan strain was expressed. Broad study findings and their caveats: The study was not powered to compare responses between vaccine doses or regimens. Substantial breadth of spike-specific CD8+ and CD4+ T cell responses was reported after vaccination. The authors noted that total T cell responses may have been underestimated by the TCR breadth and depth analyses. Non-spike TCR breadth was comparable between vaccine and placebo recipients, consistent with the vaccine containing only spike. Ad26.COV2.S recipients had higher spike-specific TCR breadth than placebo recipients (P = 0.0014).

This clone was seen a single time. This receptor's antigen is unknown. Base qualities are missing; no much larger clone stands one base away. The CDR3 contains 14 residues, cysteine and phenylalanine counted. Only the CDR3 DNA stays, 42 bases, in frame from base 1. The germline V gene encodes CDR1 MDHEN and CDR2 SYDVKM. Trimming at the junction amounts to 4 bases on V and 1 base on J, and the germline ends lie 10 bases apart. The immunoSEQ Assay was used to sequence TCRbeta CDR3 regions. After extraction, genomic DNA underwent amplification by bias-controlled multiplex PCR, followed by high-throughput sequencing. Per the source publication's procedure: Collapsing and filtering of sequences were performed to quantify the absolute abundance of each unique TCRbeta CDR3 region. T cell fraction was estimated by normalization of TCRbeta template counts to usable DNA, with usable DNA being measured through amplification of reference genes present in all nucleated cells. Repertoire TCRs were annotated as SARS-CoV-2-specific when V gene, CDR3 amino acid sequence and J gene were exactly matched to a known reactive TCR set. The reference SARS-CoV-2 TCR set was derived from MIRA and filtered for enrichment in COVID-19-positive ImmuneCODE repertoires, a step that removed public or cross-reactive TCRs. Drawing on the MIRA antigens, annotated TCRs were analysed further at the level of specific ORF or position within ORF. Depth was the summed frequency of annotated unique rearrangements, while breadth was defined as annotated unique rearrangements over total unique productive rearrangements. Two-sided Wilcoxon rank-sum tests were used to compare TCR breadth between groups. Entries here come from immuneACCESS through TCRdb and include only in-frame sequences with V and J called. Some clones fail to appear in such tables; in the studies checked, an unresolved V gene covers under half of the shortfall, and the cause of the remainder is unknown. From that table come the V and J calls and clone size; the DNA was used to work out D and trimming. A total of approximately 410,000 clones appear in this sample, about 90% of them only once. In total, the top ten clones hold 1.5% to 2% of the sample.

This TCR derives from a person between 18 and 65 years old who received the Ad26.COV2.S COVID-19 vaccine or a placebo. The chain links TRBV28 with TRBJ1-2, with the D gene call left open. Sequenced here: peripheral blood, sampled in a trial of Ad26.COV2.S vaccine versus placebo. For the CDR3, the sequence is CASSSGIRNYGYTF. The bases are TGTGCCAGCAGTTCAGGTATCCGTAACTATGGCTACACCTTC.